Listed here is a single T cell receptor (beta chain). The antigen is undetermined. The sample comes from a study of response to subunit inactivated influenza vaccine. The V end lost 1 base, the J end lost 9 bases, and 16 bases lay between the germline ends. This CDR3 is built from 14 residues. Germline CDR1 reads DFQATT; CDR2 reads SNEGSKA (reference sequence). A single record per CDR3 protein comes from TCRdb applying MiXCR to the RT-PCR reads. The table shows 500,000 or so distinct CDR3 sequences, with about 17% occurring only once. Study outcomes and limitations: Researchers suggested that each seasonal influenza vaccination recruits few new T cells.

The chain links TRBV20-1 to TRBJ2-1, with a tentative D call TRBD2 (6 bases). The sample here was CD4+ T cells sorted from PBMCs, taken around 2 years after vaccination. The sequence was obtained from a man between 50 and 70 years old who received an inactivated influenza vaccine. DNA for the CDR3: TGCAGTGCTAGAGGCATCGGGAGCGTCGGTGAGCAGTTCTTC. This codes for CSARGIGSVGEQFF.